The entry below describes one T cell receptor (beta chain). Authors' methods: Amplifying reference gene primers gave estimates of nucleated cell counts. Assay used: immunoSEQ multiplex PCR; TCRdb lists only in-frame clones, some missing. V, J and clone size derive from that table, while D and trimming were established from the DNA sequence. The top ten clones hold about 4.5% of a sample with around 250,000 clones, 84% of them seen once. Germline V CDR1 and CDR2: MNHEY, SVGEGT. Trimming stripped 4 bases from V and 2 bases from J, with 18 bases between. This CDR3 spans 17 amino acids. The data belong to a study of blood T cell repertoires in COVID-19. On the study more broadly: Donors in the United States, Italy and Spain gave samples during acute or convalescent COVID-19.

Input material: peripheral blood. V usage is TRBV6-2 or TRBV6-3 and J usage is TRBJ1-5; D is perhaps TRBD1 (5 bases). This clonotype originated in a man aged 50 to 59 with active or convalescent COVID-19. The CDR3 is CASSSPGGGGGNQPQHF. In DNA form, the CDR3 reads TGTGCCAGCAGTTCACCGGGGGGGGGAGGAGGCAATCAGCCCCAGCATTTT.